This T cell receptor beta chain comes out of a study of graft-versus-host responses after intestinal transplantation. Generated by immunoSEQ multiplex PCR, the TCRdb table keeps only in-frame clones and is missing some. The table shows approximately 130,000 clones, with approximately 92% occurring only once. Worth noting for this clone: The antigen remains undetermined.

The CDR3 is 12 residues long. Germline lookup yields CDR1 SEHNR and CDR2 FQNEAQ (reference sequence). Between the trimmed V and J ends, which lost 7 bases and 4 bases, there was a span of 10 bases. Overall study findings and caveats: Detected in recipient marrow were GvH clones, some of which were first observed in ileum or blood.

The chain recombines TRBV7-9 with TRBJ1-2; the D gene is possibly TRBD1 (6 bases). Source: unstimulated CD4+ T cells sorted from spleen or lymph node cells, taken before intestinal transplant. This clonotype was sampled from a human donor who received an intestinal transplant. CDR3 loop: CASTRQAYGYTF. CDR3 nucleotide sequence: TGTGCCAGCACTCGACAGGCCTATGGCTACACCTTC.